These T cell receptor beta chains were read from a single sample in a study of blood T cell repertoires in COVID-19. Using immunoSEQ multiplex PCR, the repertoire was profiled, and TCRdb retains in-frame clones only, with some absent. Of a few hundred thousand clones listed, around nine tenths were seen once; the top ten hold approximately 1.5%. Sequenced: PBMCs or T cells enriched from blood (not recorded which). The receptors derive from a woman aged 18-29 years who had been exposed to COVID-19. The CDR3 runs from the conserved cysteine through the conserved F or W. The D gene is left open where the match is weak. A row's size may be missing; if present it is once, few, many or a size class.

size,V,J,D,DNA,CDR3
-,TRBV13,TRBJ2-1,TRBD2,TGTGCCAGCAGCGGCGGACTAGCGGCCCCCCCGCAGCAGTTCTTC,CASSGGLAAPPQQFF
-,TRBV15,TRBJ2-3,TRBD2,TGTGCCACCAGCAGCCGTATTAGCGGGAGGGCCGCAGATACGCAGTATTTT,CATSSRISGRAADTQYF
-,TRBV9,TRBJ2-1,TRBD2,TGTGCCAGCAGCGCAACTAGCGGATCCTACAATGAGCAGTTCTTC,CASSATSGSYNEQFF
-,TRBV7-9,TRBJ2-1,TRBD1,TGTGCCAGCAGTCGGGACAGTGGCGATGAGCAGTTCTTC,CASSRDSGDEQFF
-,TRBV5-6,TRBJ2-7,-,TGTGCCAGCAGCTCATCCTACTACGAGCAGTACTTC,CASSSSYYEQYF
-,TRBV6-5,TRBJ2-7,TRBD1,TGTGCCAGCAGGAACACCGGGACAGGGGCCTACGAGCAGTACTTC,CASRNTGTGAYEQYF
few,TRBV6-5,TRBJ2-2,-,TGTGCCAGCAGTTACTTGGCGGGTATCACCGGGGAGCTGTTTTTT,CASSYLAGITGELFF
-,TRBV3-1/TRBV3-2,TRBJ2-3,TRBD2,TGTGCCAGCAGCCCCGGACTAGCGGGGGGAGATACGCAGTATTTT,CASSPGLAGGDTQYF
-,TRBV4-2,TRBJ1-5,TRBD1,TGTGCCAGCAGCCAATTTGGACAGGGCAATCAGCCCCAGCATTTT,CASSQFGQGNQPQHF
-,TRBV19,TRBJ1-4,TRBD1,TGTGCCAGTAGTAGACCGGGACAGGGGAATGAAAAACTGTTTTTT,CASSRPGQGNEKLFF
-,TRBV6-6,TRBJ1-5,-,TGTGCCAGCCATAATCGGGACATTACTTCCCAGCCCCAGCATTTT,CASHNRDITSQPQHF
-,TRBV2,TRBJ1-2,-,TGTGCCAGCAGCATTACAGGTCTAGCTAACTATGGCTACACCTTC,CASSITGLANYGYTF
-,TRBV9,TRBJ1-1,-,TGTGCCAGCAGCGTAGGCGGGACGGGCACTGAAGCTTTCTTT,CASSVGGTGTEAFF
-,TRBV6-5,TRBJ1-2,-,TGTGCCAGCATTATTACAGGGCCGGGGGGCTACACCTTC,CASIITGPGGYTF
-,TRBV9,TRBJ1-5,TRBD1,TGTGCCAGCAGCGCGGGACAGCGGGATCAGCCCCAGCATTTT,CASSAGQRDQPQHF
-,TRBV6-5,TRBJ1-3,-,TGTGCCAGCAGTTTATCGGGGTTCACTGGAAACACCATATATTTT,CASSLSGFTGNTIYF
few,TRBV28,TRBJ2-1,TRBD2,TGTGCCAGCACTTCCAGCGGGAGGGTTAATGAGCAGTTCTTC,CASTSSGRVNEQFF
-,TRBV7-2,TRBJ2-5,TRBD1,TGTGCCAGCAGCTTCGGACAGGGGGCTGTAGGAGAGACCCAGTACTTC,CASSFGQGAVGETQYF
-,TRBV5-4,TRBJ1-2,-,TGTGCCAGCAGCGGCTACTATGGCTACACCTTC,CASSGYYGYTF
-,TRBV5-1,TRBJ1-1,-,TGCGCCAGCAGCCCCCGGACAGCAGGGAACACTGAAGCTTTCTTT,CASSPRTAGNTEAFF
few,TRBV4-2,TRBJ2-2,-,TGTGCCAGCAGCCGCCCCGTTTTTGGAGCGGGCGGAACCGGGGAGCTGTTTTTT,CASSRPVFGAGGTGELFF
-,TRBV11-2,TRBJ2-7,TRBD1,TGTGCCAGCAGCCTAACGGACAGGACCTCCTACGAGCAGTACTTC,CASSLTDRTSYEQYF
once,TRBV5-1,TRBJ1-2,TRBD1,TGCGCCAGCAGCCCGGGACCTCGGACAGGAAACTATGGCTACACCTTC,CASSPGPRTGNYGYTF
-,TRBV10-3,TRBJ1-6,-,TGTGCCATCAGTGAGGGGCGTAATAATTCACCCCTCCACTTT,CAISEGRNNSPLHF
-,TRBV19,TRBJ1-2,TRBD1,TGTGCCAGTACCTCGGGACAGTCCCTTAACTATGGCTACACCTTC,CASTSGQSLNYGYTF
-,TRBV7-2,TRBJ2-2,TRBD2,TGTGCCAGCAGCCTGGGGGGACTAAACACCGGGGAGCTGTTTTTT,CASSLGGLNTGELFF
-,TRBV7-3,TRBJ2-5,-,TGTGCCAGCAGCTTTGGGGGGTCTCAAGAGACCCAGTACTTC,CASSFGGSQETQYF